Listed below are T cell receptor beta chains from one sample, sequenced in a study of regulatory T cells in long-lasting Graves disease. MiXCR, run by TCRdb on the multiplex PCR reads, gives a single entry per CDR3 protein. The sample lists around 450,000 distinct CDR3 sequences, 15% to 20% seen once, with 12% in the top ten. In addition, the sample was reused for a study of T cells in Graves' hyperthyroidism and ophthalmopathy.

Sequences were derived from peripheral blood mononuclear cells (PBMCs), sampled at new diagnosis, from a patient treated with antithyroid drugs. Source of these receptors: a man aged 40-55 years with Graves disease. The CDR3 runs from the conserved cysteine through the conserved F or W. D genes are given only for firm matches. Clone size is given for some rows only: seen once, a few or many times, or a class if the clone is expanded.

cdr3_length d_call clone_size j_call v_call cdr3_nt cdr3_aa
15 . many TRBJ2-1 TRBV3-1 TGTGCCAGCACCCCAACGGGACTTACCCTCGGTGAGCAGTTCTTC CASTPTGLTLGEQFF
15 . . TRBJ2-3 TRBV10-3 TGTGCCATCAGTGAGCCGGGGGACATTTTAGATACGCAGTATTTT CAISEPGDILDTQYF
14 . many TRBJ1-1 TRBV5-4 TGTGCCAGCAGTTCTCAGGGAGTTAACACTGAAGCTTTCTTT CASSSQGVNTEAFF
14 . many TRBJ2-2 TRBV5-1 TGCGCCAGCAGCTTGGATCCGAGCACCGGGGAGCTGTTTTTT CASSLDPSTGELFF
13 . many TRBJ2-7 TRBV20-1 TGCAGTGCGGGAGACCACAGGGCCCACGAGCAGTACTTC CSAGDHRAHEQYF
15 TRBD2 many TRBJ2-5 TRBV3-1 TGTGCCAGCAGCCTCTATTTTAGCGGGAAAGAGACCCAGTACTTC CASSLYFSGKETQYF
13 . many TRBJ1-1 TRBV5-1 TGCGCCAGCAGCTTGGGCAGCTCCCGTGAAGCTTTCTTT CASSLGSSREAFF
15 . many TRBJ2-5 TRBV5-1 TGCGCCAGCAGCTCCGGGACGTTTTTGGGCGAGACCCAGTACTTC CASSSGTFLGETQYF
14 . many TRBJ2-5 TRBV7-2 TGTGCCAGCAGCTTAGTAAAGGGTCGGGAGACCCAGTACTTC CASSLVKGRETQYF
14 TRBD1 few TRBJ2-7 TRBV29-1 TGCAGCGTTGAAGAGGTAGGGGGCGGCTACGAGCAGTACTTC CSVEEVGGGYEQYF
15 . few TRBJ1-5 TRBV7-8 TGTGCCAGCAGCTTGATTGGGGCCAACAATCAGCCCCAGCATTTT CASSLIGANNQPQHF
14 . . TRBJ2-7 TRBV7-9 TGTGCCAGCAGCTTACGGACCGCCTCCTTCGAGCAGTACTTC CASSLRTASFEQYF
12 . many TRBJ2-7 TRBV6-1 TGTGCCAGCAGTCCCCAACGAGGCGAGCAGTACTTC CASSPQRGEQYF
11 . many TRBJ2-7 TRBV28 TGTGCCACGGTCAGTCTCTTCGAGCAGTACTTC CATVSLFEQYF
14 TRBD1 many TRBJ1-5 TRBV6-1 TGTGCCAGCAGTGGGACAGGGTTAATTCAGCCCCAGCATTTT CASSGTGLIQPQHF
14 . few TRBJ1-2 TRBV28 TGTGCCAGCAGGTCCCCCCAGGGTGCCTATGGCTACACCTTC CASRSPQGAYGYTF
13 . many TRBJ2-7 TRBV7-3 TGTGCCAGCAGCCCTGGGGACACCCGCGAGCAGTACTTC CASSPGDTREQYF
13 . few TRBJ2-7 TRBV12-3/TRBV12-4 TGTGCCAGCAGTTTGAACAACCACGGCGAGCAGTACTTC CASSLNNHGEQYF
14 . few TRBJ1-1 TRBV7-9 TGTGCCAGCAGCTCTCGCGGGGGAAAGACTGAAGCTTTCTTT CASSSRGGKTEAFF
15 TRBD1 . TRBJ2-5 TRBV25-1 TGTGCCAGCAGTGAATTCGGGACAGGGGCAGAGACCCAGTACTTC CASSEFGTGAETQYF
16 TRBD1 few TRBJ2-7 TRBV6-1 TGTGCCAGCACCCGGGGCCGGGACAGGGGAAGCTACGAGCAGTACTTC CASTRGRDRGSYEQYF
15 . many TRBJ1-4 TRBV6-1 TGTGCCAGCAGTGACGTTGTGGGGCCTAATGAAAAACTGTTTTTT CASSDVVGPNEKLFF
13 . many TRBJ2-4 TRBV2 TGTGCCAGCAGTGAAGTAGGGGGGATCATTCAGTACTTC CASSEVGGIIQYF
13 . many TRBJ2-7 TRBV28 TGTGCCAGCAGTTTCCCCATGGGGGCCGAGCAGTACTTC CASSFPMGAEQYF
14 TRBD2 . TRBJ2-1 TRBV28 TGTGCCAGCAGCTCTAGCGGGAGTCTCAATGAGCAGTTCTTC CASSSSGSLNEQFF
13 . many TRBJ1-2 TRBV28 TGTGCCAGCAGTTTAGGAGGGACATTTGGCTACACCTTC CASSLGGTFGYTF
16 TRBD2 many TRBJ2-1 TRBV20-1 TGCAGTGCTAGTCCTGTTAGCGGGGCCTCCTACAATGAGCAGTTCTTC CSASPVSGASYNEQFF
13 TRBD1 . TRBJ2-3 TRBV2 TGTGCCAGCAGAGAGGGGGCCGAAGATACGCAGTATTTT CASREGAEDTQYF
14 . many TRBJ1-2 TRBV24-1 TGTGCCACCAGTGATTGGAGGATTAACTATGGCTACACCTTC CATSDWRINYGYTF
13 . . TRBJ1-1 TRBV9 TGTGCCAGCAGCGTAGGTGTCGTAGCTGAAGCTTTCTTT CASSVGVVAEAFF
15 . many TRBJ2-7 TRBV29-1 TGCAGCGTTGTCTCGGGCGTCGAGGGAGGTCACGAGCAGTACTTC CSVVSGVEGGHEQYF
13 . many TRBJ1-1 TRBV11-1 TGTGCCAGCAGCCGTCTGGGGGGGGCGCAAGCTTTCTTT CASSRLGGAQAFF
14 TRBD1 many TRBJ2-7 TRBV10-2 TGCGCCAGCAGTGAGCGGACAGGGGGCTACGAGCAGTACTTC CASSERTGGYEQYF
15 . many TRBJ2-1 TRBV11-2 TGTGCCAGCAGCAAATTGGACAGAGTCCCTAATGAGCAGTTCTTC CASSKLDRVPNEQFF
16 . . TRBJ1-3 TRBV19 TGTGCCAGTAGTAGCCTTAGGACGCGCTCTGGAAACACCATATATTTT CASSSLRTRSGNTIYF
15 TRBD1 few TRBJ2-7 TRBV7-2 TGTGCCAGCAGCACAACCGGGACAGTGTCCTACGAGCAGTACTTC CASSTTGTVSYEQYF
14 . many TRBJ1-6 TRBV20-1 TGCAGTGCTAGAGACCTCGGGCCCGATTCACCCCTCCACTTT CSARDLGPDSPLHF
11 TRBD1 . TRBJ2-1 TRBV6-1 TGTGCCAGCAGTCAGGGACAGGGCACGTTCTTC CASSQGQGTFF
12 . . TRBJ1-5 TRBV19 TGTGCCACCAGGACAGAAAATCAGCCCCAGCATTTT CATRTENQPQHF
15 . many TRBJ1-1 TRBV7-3 TGTGCCAGCAGCTTAATTCCAGGACCCACCGCTGAAGCTTTCTTT CASSLIPGPTAEAFF
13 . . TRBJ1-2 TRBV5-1 TGCGCCAGCAGCTTGGCTATGAATAGTGGCTACACCTTC CASSLAMNSGYTF
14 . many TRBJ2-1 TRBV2 TGTGCCAGCAGTCCCCAGGGTCGCAACAATGAGCAGTTCTTC CASSPQGRNNEQFF
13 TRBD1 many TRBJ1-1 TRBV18 TGTGCCAGCTCACCGACAGGGGCGACTGAAGCTTTCTTT CASSPTGATEAFF
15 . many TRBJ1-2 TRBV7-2 TGTGCCAGCAGCTTAGCGGGGACCGAGAACTATGGCTACACCTTC CASSLAGTENYGYTF
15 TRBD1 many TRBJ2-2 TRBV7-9 TGTGCCAGCAGACGAGGGACAGGCGTCGCCGGGGAGCTGTTTTTT CASRRGTGVAGELFF
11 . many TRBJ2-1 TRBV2 TGTGCCAGCTGCCGAAACAATGAGCAGTTCTTC CASCRNNEQFF
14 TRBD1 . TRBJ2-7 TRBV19 TGTGCCAGTAGTAAAGGGACAGGAGTCTACGAGCAGTACTTC CASSKGTGVYEQYF
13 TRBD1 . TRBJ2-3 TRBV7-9 TGTGCCCGGACAGGAGAGAGCACAGATACGCAGTATTTT CARTGESTDTQYF
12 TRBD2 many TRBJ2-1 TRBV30 TGTAGCGGGAGTATTTCCTACAATGAGCAGTTCTTC CSGSISYNEQFF
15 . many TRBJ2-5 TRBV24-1 TGTGCCACCAGTGACCCGGGACCCGGCGAGGAGACCCAGTACTTC CATSDPGPGEETQYF
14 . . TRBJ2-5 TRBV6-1 TGTGCCAGCACCCCGGTTGGGCATCTTGAGACCCAGTACTTC CASTPVGHLETQYF
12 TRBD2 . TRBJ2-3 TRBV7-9 TGTGCCGGTAGCGGGAGGGCCGGTACGCAGTATTTT CAGSGRAGTQYF
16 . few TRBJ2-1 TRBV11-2 TGTGCCAGCAGCATCCGGGACTGGGGCGATGGGGATGAGCAGTTCTTC CASSIRDWGDGDEQFF
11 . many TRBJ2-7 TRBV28 TGTGCCAGCAGTTTAGGGAACGAGCAGTACTTC CASSLGNEQYF
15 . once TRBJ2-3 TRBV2 TGTGCCAGCCAAGGGGGATCAGGTGGCAATCAGCCCCAGTATTTT CASQGGSGGNQPQYF